This T cell receptor beta chain was identified during a study of post-analysis software for immune sequencing data. Study context: The patients showed relapsing-remitting, secondary progressive and progressive-relapsing multiple sclerosis courses.

TCR beta cDNA libraries included unique molecular identifiers. When about 1 to 11 million T cells were used, they gave hundreds of thousands of cDNA molecules. MiXCR, applied by TCRdb to the PCR reads, yields one record per CDR3 protein. This table has under 900,000 distinct CDR3 sequences, about 50% appearing once. Study-wide results and caveats: TRBV5-6, TRBV5-1 and TRBV20-1 were among a few TRBV segments more frequent in patients than controls. Co-batched samples clustered tightly together by F measure. Controls significantly exceeded multiple sclerosis patients in normalized Chao1 diversity.

The CDR3 covers 13 residues. CDR1 is DFQATT, CDR2 SNEGSKA, per germline (reference sequence). V shed 5 bases, J shed 3 bases, and the junction held 7 bases outside the gene matches. Points on this clonotype: Its specificity is unknown.

The genes are TRBV20-1 and TRBJ2-7; TRBD1 agrees at 7 bases. The source of this sequence is a girl between 5 and 17 years old with multiple sclerosis. Input material: blood. CDR3 loop: CSAPGTASYEQYF. The CDR3 nucleotides are TGCAGTGCTCCCGGGACAGCCAGCTACGAGCAGTACTTC.